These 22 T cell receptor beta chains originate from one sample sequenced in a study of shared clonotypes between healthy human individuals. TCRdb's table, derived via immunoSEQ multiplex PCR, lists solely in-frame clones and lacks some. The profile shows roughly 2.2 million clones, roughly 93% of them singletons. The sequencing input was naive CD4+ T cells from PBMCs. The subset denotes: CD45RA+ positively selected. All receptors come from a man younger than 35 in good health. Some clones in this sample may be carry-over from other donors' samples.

CDR3 sequence: CASSKRTGREEKLFF. In DNA, the CDR3 is TGTGCCAGCAGTAAACGGACAGGGAGGGAAGAAAAACTGTTTTTT. The chain couples TRBV2 to TRBJ1-4; 8 bases agree with TRBD1. V shed 5 bases and J 8 bases; nucleotides not matched to a gene: 10. The CDR3 spans 15 residues. Germline loops: CDR1 SNHLY, CDR2 FYNNEI.

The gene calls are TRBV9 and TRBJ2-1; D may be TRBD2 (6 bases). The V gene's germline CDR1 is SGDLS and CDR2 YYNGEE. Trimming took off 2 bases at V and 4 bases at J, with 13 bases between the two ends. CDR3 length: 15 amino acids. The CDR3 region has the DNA TGTGCCAGCAGCGTGCTAGCGAACTCTTACAATGAGCAGTTCTTC. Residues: CASSVLANSYNEQFF.

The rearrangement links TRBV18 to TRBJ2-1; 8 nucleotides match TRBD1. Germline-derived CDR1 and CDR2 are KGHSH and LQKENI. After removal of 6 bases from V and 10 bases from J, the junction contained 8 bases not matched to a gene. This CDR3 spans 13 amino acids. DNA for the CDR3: TGTGCCAGCTCGGACGGACAGGGCCGCGAGCAGTTCTTC. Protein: CASSDGQGREQFF.

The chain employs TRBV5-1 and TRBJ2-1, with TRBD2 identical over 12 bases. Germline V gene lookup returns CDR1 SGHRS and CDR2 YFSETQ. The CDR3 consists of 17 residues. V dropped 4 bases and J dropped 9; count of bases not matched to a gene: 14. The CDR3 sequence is CASSLTHLAGGPPEQFF. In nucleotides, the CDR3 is TGCGCCAGCAGCCTAACCCACCTAGCGGGAGGGCCCCCTGAGCAGTTCTTC.

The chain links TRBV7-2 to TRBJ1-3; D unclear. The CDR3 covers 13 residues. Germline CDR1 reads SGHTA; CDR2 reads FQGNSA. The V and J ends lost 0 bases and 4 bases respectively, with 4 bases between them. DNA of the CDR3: TGTGCCAGCAGCTTAGCCGTGGGAAACACCATATATTTT. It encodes CASSLAVGNTIYF.

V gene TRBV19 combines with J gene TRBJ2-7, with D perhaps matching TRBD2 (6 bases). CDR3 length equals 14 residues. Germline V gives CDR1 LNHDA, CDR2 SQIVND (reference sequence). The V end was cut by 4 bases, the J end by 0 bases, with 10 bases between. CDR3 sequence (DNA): TGTGCCAGTAGTACCCCGGGGGACTCCTACGAGCAGTACTTC. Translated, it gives CASSTPGDSYEQYF.

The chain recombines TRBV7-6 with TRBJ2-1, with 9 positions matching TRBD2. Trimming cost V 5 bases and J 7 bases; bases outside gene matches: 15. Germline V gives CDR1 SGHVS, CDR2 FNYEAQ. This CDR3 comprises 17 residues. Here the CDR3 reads CASSTRLLSGRLNEQFF. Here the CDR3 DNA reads TGTGCCAGCAGCACCCGCTTACTTAGCGGGAGACTTAATGAGCAGTTCTTC.

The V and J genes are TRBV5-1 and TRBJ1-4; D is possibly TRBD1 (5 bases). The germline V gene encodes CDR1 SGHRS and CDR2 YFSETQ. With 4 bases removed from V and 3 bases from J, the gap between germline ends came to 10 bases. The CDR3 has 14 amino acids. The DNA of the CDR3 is TGCGCCAGCAGCCAGACAGTATCTAATGAAAAACTGTTTTTT. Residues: CASSQTVSNEKLFF.

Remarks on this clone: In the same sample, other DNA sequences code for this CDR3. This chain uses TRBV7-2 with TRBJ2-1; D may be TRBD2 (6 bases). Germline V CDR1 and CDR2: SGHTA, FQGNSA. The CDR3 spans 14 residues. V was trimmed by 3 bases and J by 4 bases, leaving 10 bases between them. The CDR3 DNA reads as TGTGCCAGCAGCTTTACCGGGACTTACAATGAGCAGTTCTTC. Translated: CASSFTGTYNEQFF.

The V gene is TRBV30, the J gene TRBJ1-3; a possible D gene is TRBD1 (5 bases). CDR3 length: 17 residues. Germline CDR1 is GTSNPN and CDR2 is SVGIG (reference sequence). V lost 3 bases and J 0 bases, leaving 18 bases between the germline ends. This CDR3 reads CAWRNQGRNPSGNTIYF. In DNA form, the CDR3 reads TGTGCCTGGAGGAACCAGGGCCGAAACCCCTCTGGAAACACCATATATTTT.

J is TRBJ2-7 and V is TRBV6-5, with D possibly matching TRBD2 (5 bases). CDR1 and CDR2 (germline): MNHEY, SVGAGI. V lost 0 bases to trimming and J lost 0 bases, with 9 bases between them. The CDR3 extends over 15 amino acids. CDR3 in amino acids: CASSYSRAASYEQYF. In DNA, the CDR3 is TGTGCCAGCAGTTACTCGAGGGCCGCCTCCTACGAGCAGTACTTC.

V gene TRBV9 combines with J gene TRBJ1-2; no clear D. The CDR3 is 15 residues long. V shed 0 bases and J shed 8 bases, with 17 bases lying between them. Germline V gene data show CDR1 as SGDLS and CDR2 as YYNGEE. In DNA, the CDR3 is TGTGCCAGCAGCGTAGGAGGGTCACCCGGAGGGGGCTACACCTTC. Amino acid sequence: CASSVGGSPGGGYTF.

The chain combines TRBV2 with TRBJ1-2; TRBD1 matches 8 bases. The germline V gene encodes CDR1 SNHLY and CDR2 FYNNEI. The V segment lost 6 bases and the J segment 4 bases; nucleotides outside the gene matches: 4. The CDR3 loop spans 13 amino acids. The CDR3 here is CASSRTGSYGYTF. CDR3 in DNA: TGTGCCAGCAGCCGGACAGGGAGCTATGGCTACACCTTC.

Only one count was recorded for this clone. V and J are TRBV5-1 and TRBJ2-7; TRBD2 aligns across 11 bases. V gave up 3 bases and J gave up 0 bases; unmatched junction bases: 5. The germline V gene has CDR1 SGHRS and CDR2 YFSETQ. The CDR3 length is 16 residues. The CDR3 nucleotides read TGCGCCAGCAGCTCCCCGGGACTAGCGGACTCCTACGAGCAGTACTTC. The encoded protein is CASSSPGLADSYEQYF.

CDR3 in amino acids: CSVEGANSLTGYEQYF. CDR3 coding DNA: TGCAGCGTTGAGGGGGCAAACTCTTTAACGGGCTACGAGCAGTACTTC. This chain connects TRBV29-1 to TRBJ2-7, with a weak D call TRBD1 (6 bases). Trimming shortened V by 3 bases and J by 3 bases, and 21 bases separated the two germline ends. The CDR3 has 16 residues. Germline V gene lookup returns CDR1 SQVTM and CDR2 ANQGSEA.

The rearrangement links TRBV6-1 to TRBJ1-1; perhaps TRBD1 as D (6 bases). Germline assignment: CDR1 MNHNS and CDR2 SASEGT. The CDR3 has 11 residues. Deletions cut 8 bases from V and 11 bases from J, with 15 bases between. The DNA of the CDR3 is TGTGCCAGCGGGGGGGACATGGCCGCTTTCTTT. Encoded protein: CASGGDMAAFF.

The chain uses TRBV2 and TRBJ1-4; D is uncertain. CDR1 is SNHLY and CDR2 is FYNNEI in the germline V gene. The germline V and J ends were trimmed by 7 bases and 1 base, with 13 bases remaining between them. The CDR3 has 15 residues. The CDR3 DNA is TGTGCCAGCATTCGGGAAGTCCGAACTAATGAAAAACTGTTTTTT. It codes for CASIREVRTNEKLFF. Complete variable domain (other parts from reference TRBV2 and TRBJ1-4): EPEVTQTPSHQVTQMGQEVILRCVPISNHLYFYWYRQILGQKVEFLVSFYNNEISEKSEIFDDQFSVERPDGSNFTLKIRSTKLEDSAMYFCASIREVRTNEKLFFGSGTQLSVL.

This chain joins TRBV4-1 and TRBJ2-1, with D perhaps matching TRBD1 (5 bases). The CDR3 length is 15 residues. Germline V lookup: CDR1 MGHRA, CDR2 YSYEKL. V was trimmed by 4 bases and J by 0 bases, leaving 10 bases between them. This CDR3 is CASSLDTGSYNEQFF. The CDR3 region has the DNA TGCGCCAGCAGCCTTGACACAGGCTCCTACAATGAGCAGTTCTTC.

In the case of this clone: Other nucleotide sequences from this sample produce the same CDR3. DNA for the CDR3: TGTGCCAGCAGCGTAGCGGGGCTGAACACTGAAGCTTTCTTT. Translation gives CASSVAGLNTEAFF. The chain joins TRBV9 to TRBJ1-1; weak D call: TRBD1 (5 bases). There are 14 residues in the CDR3. In germline, CDR1 is SGDLS, CDR2 YYNGEE. V was cut by 0 bases and J by 0 bases, with 6 bases left in between.

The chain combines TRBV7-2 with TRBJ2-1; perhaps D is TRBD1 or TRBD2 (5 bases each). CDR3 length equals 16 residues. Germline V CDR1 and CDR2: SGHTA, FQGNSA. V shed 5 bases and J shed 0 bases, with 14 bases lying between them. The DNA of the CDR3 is TGTGCCAGCAGCCCAAGGGGACGGTACTCCTACAATGAGCAGTTCTTC. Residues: CASSPRGRYSYNEQFF.

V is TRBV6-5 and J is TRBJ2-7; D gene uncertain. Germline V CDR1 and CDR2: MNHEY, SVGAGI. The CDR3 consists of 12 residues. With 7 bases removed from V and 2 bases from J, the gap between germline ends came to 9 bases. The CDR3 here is CASISTAYEQYF. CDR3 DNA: TGTGCCAGCATCTCGACGGCCTACGAGCAGTACTTC.

CDR3: CASSPGGGIGYTF. The CDR3 coding sequence is TGTGCCAGCAGCCCGGGCGGGGGGATTGGCTACACCTTC. The chain is built from TRBV7-3 and TRBJ1-2, with TRBD1 as a possible D gene (5 bases). Per the germline V gene, CDR1 is SGHTA and CDR2 is FQGTGA. V was clipped by 5 bases and J by 7 bases, with 14 bases between them. This CDR3 has 13 amino acids.